Presented here are 7 T cell receptor beta chains from one specimen sequenced in a study of control samples from healthy donors and cancer patients. Data came from immunoSEQ multiplex PCR; TCRdb stores just in-frame clones and leaves some out. In the table there are 84,000 or so clones, about 79% of which are singletons. Sequencing used PBMCs. All receptors come from a man aged 55 to 70 with head and neck cancer.

The J gene is TRBJ1-1, the V gene TRBV2; the match to TRBD1 covers 9 bases. J gave up 2 bases and V 7 bases, and 5 bases lay outside the gene matches. This CDR3 is 14 amino acids long. Germline V gene data show CDR1 as SNHLY and CDR2 as FYNNEI. The CDR3 region is CASIPGQGNTEAFF. In DNA form, the CDR3 reads TGTGCCAGCATTCCGGGACAGGGAAACACTGAAGCTTTCTTT.

V gene TRBV2 combines with J gene TRBJ1-4; D unresolved. The ends were cut back, 4 bases at V and 5 bases at J, with 5 bases in the middle. Germline values: CDR1 SNHLY, CDR2 FYNNEI. CDR3 size: 12 residues. CDR3 amino acids: CASSAWNEKLFF. The CDR3 nucleotides read TGTGCCAGCAGTGCCTGGAATGAAAAACTGTTTTTT.

This chain connects TRBV19 to TRBJ1-5; D call uncertain. This CDR3 contains 14 residues. CDR1 is LNHDA and CDR2 is SQIVND in the germline V gene (reference sequence). V was trimmed by 4 bases and J by 1 base, leaving 8 bases between them. The CDR3, as DNA: TGTGCCAGTAGTACCCGCAGGAGCAATCAGCCCCAGCATTTT. This sequence encodes CASSTRRSNQPQHF.

A few counts support this clone. The CDR3 DNA reads as TGTGCCAGCAGTGTGGGTTACTATGGCTACACCTTC. This encodes CASSVGYYGYTF. The rearrangement uses TRBV2 and TRBJ1-2; the D is unclear. This CDR3 is built from 12 residues. Trimming left V 4 bases short and J 3 bases short, with 6 bases between. The germline V gene has CDR1 SNHLY and CDR2 FYNNEI.

The J gene is TRBJ2-3, the V gene TRBV24-1; D gene uncertain. Germline loops: CDR1 KGHDR, CDR2 SFDVKD. The CDR3 loop spans 15 amino acids. Trimming shortened V by 1 base and J by 6 bases, and 13 bases separated the two germline ends. The CDR3 sequence is CATSDFAGPADTQYF. In DNA form, the CDR3 reads TGTGCCACCAGTGATTTCGCAGGACCCGCGGATACGCAGTATTTT.

The rearrangement links TRBV6-5 to TRBJ2-2; unclear D gene. CDR3 length equals 13 residues. Trimming pared 6 bases from V and 4 bases from J, leaving 9 bases between. Germline assignment: CDR1 MNHEY and CDR2 SVGAGI. The CDR3 coding sequence is TGTGCCAGCAGGGCAGGAAGCACCGGGGAGCTGTTTTTT. This sequence encodes CASRAGSTGELFF.

This chain connects TRBV5-1 to TRBJ1-4; a weak D match, TRBD1 (5 bases). This CDR3 comprises 14 residues. V shed 3 bases and J shed 0 bases, with 6 bases lying between them. CDR1 SGHRS and CDR2 YFSETQ come from the germline V gene. This chain's CDR3 is CASSSTATNEKLFF. Here the CDR3 DNA reads TGCGCCAGCAGCTCGACAGCAACTAATGAAAAACTGTTTTTT.